The rows below give T cell receptor beta chains drawn from one sample of a study of shared clonotypes between healthy human individuals. Using immunoSEQ multiplex PCR, the repertoire was profiled, and TCRdb retains in-frame clones only, with some absent. The repertoire holds roughly 2.5 million clones, with roughly nine tenths as singletons. Sample: naive CD4+ T cells sorted from blood. These receptors were collected from a man younger than 35 in good health. Each CDR3 is given with its conserved first and last residue. D genes are given only for firm matches. Expanded clones are given a class, and other clones once, few, many or no size at all.

j_call d_call clone_size v_call cdr3_aa cdr3_nt
TRBJ2-1 TRBD1 - TRBV7-2 CASSPTRDRVIGLNEQFF TGTGCCAGCAGTCCGACTCGGGACAGGGTTATTGGTCTCAATGAGCAGTTCTTC
TRBJ1-5 - once TRBV7-8 CASSLVSGGPYSNQPQHF TGTGCCAGCAGCTTAGTTTCGGGGGGACCTTATAGCAATCAGCCCCAGCATTTT
TRBJ2-1 - - TRBV5-4 CASSAGLAGGNEQFF TGTGCCAGCAGCGCCGGACTAGCAGGGGGCAATGAGCAGTTCTTC
TRBJ2-3 TRBD2 - TRBV10-3 CAISGLREREFSDTQYF TGTGCCATCAGTGGTCTAAGGGAGCGGGAGTTTTCAGATACGCAGTATTTT
TRBJ2-7 - - TRBV30 CAWSGTVSYEQYF TGTGCCTGGAGTGGGACAGTTTCCTACGAGCAGTACTTC
TRBJ1-1 TRBD1 - TRBV5-6 CASNPQGAHTEAFF TGTGCCAGCAATCCCCAGGGGGCGCATACTGAAGCTTTCTTT
TRBJ2-3 - - TRBV6-5 CASRARGSTDTQYF TGTGCCAGCAGAGCTCGGGGGTCCACAGATACGCAGTATTTT
TRBJ2-7 - - TRBV6-5 CASSYAQGAYEQYF TGTGCCAGCAGTTACGCGCAGGGAGCCTACGAGCAGTACTTC
TRBJ2-7 TRBD1 - TRBV7-2 CASSLTGNIPYEQYF TGTGCCAGCAGCTTGACAGGGAATATCCCCTACGAGCAGTACTTC
TRBJ2-5 TRBD1 - TRBV9 CASSVETGQGWETQYF TGTGCCAGCAGCGTGGAGACGGGACAGGGGTGGGAGACCCAGTACTTC
TRBJ1-2 - - TRBV6-6 CASSLLGDGYTF TGTGCCAGCAGTCTCCTTGGGGATGGCTACACCTTC
TRBJ2-5 TRBD2 - TRBV19 CASSTGTSGAQGTQYF TGTGCCAGTAGTACCGGGACTAGCGGGGCCCAGGGGACCCAGTACTTC
TRBJ2-7 TRBD1 - TRBV18 CASSPQRQGAFYEQYF TGTGCCAGCTCACCACAGAGACAGGGGGCTTTCTACGAGCAGTACTTC
TRBJ1-1 - - TRBV6-6 CASKQYTEAFF TGTGCCAGCAAGCAATACACTGAAGCTTTCTTT
TRBJ2-1 TRBD2 - TRBV2 CASSAPGGLATYNEQFF TGTGCCAGCAGTGCCCCCGGAGGACTAGCGACCTACAATGAGCAGTTCTTC
TRBJ1-2 - - TRBV7-9 CASSSLQGYYGYTF TGTGCCAGCAGCTCCCTACAGGGTTACTATGGCTACACCTTC
TRBJ1-2 - once TRBV28 CASSNEALGYTF TGTGCCAGCAGTAACGAGGCTTTGGGCTACACCTTC
TRBJ2-4 TRBD2 - TRBV5-6 CASSRIGLAGNIQYF TGTGCCAGCAGCCGGATCGGACTAGCGGGAAACATTCAGTACTTC
TRBJ2-7 TRBD2 once TRBV6-6 CASRPSGRAYEQYF TGTGCCAGCAGGCCTAGCGGTCGAGCCTACGAGCAGTACTTC
TRBJ1-5 TRBD1 - TRBV19 CASSIDRTGGFSNQPQHF TGTGCCAGTAGTATAGATCGGACAGGGGGTTTCAGCAATCAGCCCCAGCATTTT
TRBJ2-1 TRBD1 once TRBV6-1 CASPGQGDTEQFF TGTGCCAGTCCGGGACAGGGGGACACTGAGCAGTTCTTC
TRBJ1-5 - - TRBV19 CASTPRGSQPQHF TGTGCCAGTACACCAAGAGGGAGTCAGCCCCAGCATTTT
TRBJ1-1 - - TRBV29-1 CSVGASAWGTEAFF TGCAGCGTGGGGGCAAGTGCCTGGGGGACTGAAGCTTTCTTT
TRBJ2-3 - - TRBV18 CASSPRRTDTQYF TGTGCCAGCTCACCTAGGAGGACAGATACGCAGTATTTT
TRBJ2-4 - - TRBV2 CASSGGTNIQYF TGTGCCAGCAGTGGAGGGACCAACATTCAGTACTTC
TRBJ2-7 TRBD1 - TRBV7-9 CASSLLRTGGTYEQYF TGTGCCAGCAGCTTACTTCGGACAGGGGGGACCTACGAGCAGTACTTC
TRBJ1-2 - - TRBV30 CAWTQRGGTQFFNYGYTF TGTGCCTGGACCCAGCGCGGGGGGACCCAATTCTTTAACTATGGCTACACCTTC
TRBJ1-6 - - TRBV6-5 CASRYTGDNSPLHF TGTGCCAGCAGGTATACGGGGGATAATTCACCCCTCCACTTT
TRBJ1-2 TRBD1 - TRBV28 CASSSGQGPLSNYGYTF TGTGCCAGCAGTTCCGGACAGGGTCCCCTCTCTAACTATGGCTACACCTTC
TRBJ1-2 - - TRBV7-9 CASIPTGLPYGYTF TGTGCCAGCATCCCGACAGGACTTCCCTATGGCTACACCTTC
TRBJ1-6 - - TRBV27 CASSYAENSPLHF TGTGCCAGCAGTTATGCGGAGAATTCACCCCTCCACTTT
TRBJ2-1 - - TRBV30 CAYLAEYNEQFF TGTGCCTACTTAGCCGAATACAATGAGCAGTTCTTC
TRBJ2-7 - - TRBV7-9 CASSLRDPDEQYF TGTGCCAGCAGCTTGAGGGACCCAGACGAGCAGTACTTC
TRBJ1-1 TRBD1 - TRBV14 CASSLRTGLTEAFF TGTGCCAGCAGCCTCCGGACAGGGTTGACTGAAGCTTTCTTT
TRBJ2-2 TRBD2 - TRBV19 CASTISGTLTGELFF TGTGCCAGTACCATTAGCGGGACCCTCACCGGGGAGCTGTTTTTT
TRBJ2-7 TRBD2 - TRBV7-2 CASSLDSQRGTYEQYF TGTGCCAGCAGCTTAGATTCGCAGCGGGGGACCTACGAGCAGTACTTC
TRBJ2-5 - - TRBV9 CASSVDWGETQYF TGTGCCAGCAGCGTAGATTGGGGAGAGACCCAGTACTTC
TRBJ1-2 - - TRBV18 CASSPGANNVVHGYTF TGTGCCAGCTCACCAGGGGCCAACAACGTCGTACATGGCTACACCTTC
TRBJ2-4 - - TRBV19 CASSIDWTAKNIQYF TGTGCCAGTAGTATAGATTGGACAGCCAAAAACATTCAGTACTTC
TRBJ2-5 - - TRBV6-5 CASSYSGQGNQETQYF TGTGCCAGCAGTTACTCTGGGCAGGGCAACCAAGAGACCCAGTACTTC
TRBJ2-7 TRBD2 - TRBV18 CASSPTSGSDREQYF TGTGCCAGCTCACCAACTAGCGGGTCAGACCGCGAGCAGTACTTC
TRBJ2-1 - - TRBV10-3 CAISGRDKYSNEQFF TGTGCCATCAGTGGGCGGGACAAGTATAGCAATGAGCAGTTCTTC
TRBJ1-6 TRBD1 - TRBV19 CASQGQGYNSPLHF TGTGCCAGCCAGGGACAGGGCTATAATTCACCCCTCCACTTT
TRBJ2-7 - - TRBV27 CASSLFGGGNEQYF TGTGCCAGCAGTTTATTCGGCGGCGGCAACGAGCAGTACTTC
TRBJ1-1 - - TRBV25-1 CASSEGWGSLRDEAFF TGTGCCAGCAGTGAGGGCTGGGGCAGCTTACGGGATGAAGCTTTCTTT
TRBJ2-7 TRBD1 - TRBV30 CAWSGGQGPDEQYF TGTGCCTGGAGTGGGGGACAGGGACCTGACGAGCAGTACTTC
TRBJ2-5 TRBD1 - TRBV7-2 CASSLGTGHGETQYF TGTGCCAGCAGCTTAGGGACAGGGCACGGGGAGACCCAGTACTTC
TRBJ1-4 - - TRBV5-4 CASSTRDITTNEKLFF TGTGCCAGCAGCACGAGGGACATCACAACTAATGAAAAACTGTTTTTT
TRBJ1-5 - once TRBV2 CASSEARGGRGNQPQHF TGTGCCAGCAGTGAGGCGAGGGGTGGAAGAGGCAATCAGCCCCAGCATTTT
TRBJ1-6 - - TRBV25-1 CASSDSKKNSPLHF TGTGCCAGCAGTGATAGTAAAAAGAATTCACCCCTCCACTTT
TRBJ1-6 TRBD1 - TRBV19 CASSSEDRDNSPLHF TGTGCCAGTAGTTCCGAGGACAGGGATAATTCACCCCTCCACTTT
TRBJ1-2 - once TRBV11-2 CASSLAGSGTGVGYTF TGTGCCAGCAGCTTAGCGGGGAGCGGCACGGGGGTAGGCTACACCTTC
TRBJ2-7 TRBD2 - TRBV11-2 CASMKTSGNSYEQYF TGTGCCAGCATGAAGACTAGCGGAAACTCCTACGAGCAGTACTTC
TRBJ2-5 - - TRBV11-2 CASSPQETQYF TGTGCCAGCAGCCCCCAGGAGACCCAGTACTTC
TRBJ2-7 TRBD2 - TRBV11-2 CASSPRAGDGEDHEQYF TGTGCCAGCAGCCCAAGAGCGGGAGATGGAGAGGATCACGAGCAGTACTTC
TRBJ2-5 - - TRBV5-8 CASSPSETQYF TGTGCCAGCAGCCCTTCTGAGACCCAGTACTTC
TRBJ2-2 TRBD1 - TRBV7-9 CASSWTGKMPGELFF TGTGCCAGCAGCTGGACAGGGAAGATGCCCGGGGAGCTGTTTTTT
TRBJ1-2 - - TRBV25-1 CASSEASSGIYGYTF TGTGCCAGCAGTGAAGCAAGTAGCGGGATCTATGGCTACACCTTC
TRBJ2-1 TRBD2 - TRBV10-1 CASRDSGRAGEQFF TGCGCCAGCAGGGATAGCGGGAGGGCCGGTGAGCAGTTCTTC
TRBJ2-7 - - TRBV4-3 CASSQDEVREAYEQYF TGCGCCAGCAGCCAAGATGAGGTTCGGGAAGCTTACGAGCAGTACTTC